The 10 T cell receptor beta chains given below trace back to one sample, sequenced in a study of cytomegalovirus exposure and HLA in healthy donors. Both 60 Vbeta primers and 13 Jbeta primers went into the PCR. Sequencing was performed with immunoSEQ multiplex PCR; in TCRdb, only in-frame clones are kept and a portion is missing. Altogether roughly 40,000 clones are present, 50% being singletons, with the ten largest covering around an eighth. The sample taken for sequencing was PBMCs. The receptor source for this set is a human donor in good health.

V is TRBV5-4 and J is TRBJ2-7; weak D call: TRBD2 (5 bases). The CDR3 length is 14 residues. V was clipped by 5 bases and J by 4 bases, with 16 bases between them. Germline loops: CDR1 SGHNT, CDR2 YYREEE (reference sequence). In DNA form, the CDR3 reads TGTGCCAGCAGTCCTCGGGGAAAAAGGTACGAGCAGTACTTC. This translates into CASSPRGKRYEQYF.

This clone came up once. The chain uses TRBV9 and TRBJ2-5, with D possibly being TRBD2 (5 bases). This CDR3 spans 16 amino acids. Germline V gene sequence: CDR1 SGDLS, CDR2 YYNGEE. V lost 3 bases and J lost 5, with 20 bases in between. The CDR3 DNA is TGTGCCAGCAGCGAGACAATTGGTACACCGGGGGAGACCCAGTACTTC. Its translation: CASSETIGTPGETQYF.

The V gene is TRBV7-2, the J gene TRBJ2-7; the match to TRBD2 covers 11 bases. Germline V CDR1 and CDR2: SGHTA, FQGNSA. The CDR3 loop spans 17 amino acids. The ends lost 1 base at V and 4 bases at J; junction bases unmatched: 9. The CDR3 DNA reads TGTGCCAGCAGCTTAGGGGCTAGCGGGGGGATGGTTTACGAGCAGTACTTC. This sequence encodes CASSLGASGGMVYEQYF.

This clone was seen more than once but under ten times. The V call is TRBV6-5, the J call TRBJ2-2; maybe TRBD1 (5 bases). Trimming shortened V by 6 bases and J by 4 bases, and 9 bases separated the two germline ends. In germline, CDR1 is MNHEY, CDR2 SVGAGI. This CDR3 has 13 residues. CDR3 bases: TGTGCCAGCAGCGTCACAGGCACCGGGGAGCTGTTTTTT. This translates into CASSVTGTGELFF.

This clone showed up just a few times. V gene TRBV7-2 combines with J gene TRBJ2-3, with D uncertain. This CDR3 spans 16 amino acids. Trimming left V 0 bases short and J 5 bases short, with 15 bases between. CDR1 is SGHTA and CDR2 is FQGNSA in the germline V gene. CDR3 region: CASSLASLATGDTQYF. The CDR3 coding sequence is TGTGCCAGCAGCTTAGCATCTCTGGCGACGGGAGATACGCAGTATTTT.

The rearrangement joins TRBV27 to TRBJ1-1; 8 nucleotides agree with TRBD1. The V gene end was trimmed by 7 bases and the J gene end by 5 bases; junction bases not matched to a gene: 12. Germline V lookup: CDR1 MNHEY, CDR2 SMNVEV (reference sequence). This CDR3 has 15 residues. The CDR3 DNA reads TGTGCCAGCATGTGGCAGGGGGCCATGAGTACTGAAGCTTTCTTT. This sequence encodes CASMWQGAMSTEAFF.

This clone is a singleton in its sample. This chain connects TRBV7-3 to TRBJ2-1; 10 bases match TRBD2. Germline V CDR1 and CDR2: SGHTA, FQGTGA. This CDR3 is 15 amino acids long. Germline trimming cut 5 bases from V and 6 bases from J; bases unmatched to any gene: 7. Written as DNA, the CDR3 is TGTGCCAGCAGCCCCAGCGGGGGGGCCGCCAATGAGCAGTTCTTC. This encodes CASSPSGGAANEQFF.

In its sample, this clone was seen many times. DNA of the CDR3: TGCGCCAGCAGCCCAGTTTACGCAGGGGGCGCCGGGGAGCTGTTTTTT. It specifies CASSPVYAGGAGELFF. This chain links TRBV4-3 with TRBJ2-2; 8 bases match TRBD1. CDR1 and CDR2 from the germline V gene are LGHNA and YSLEER. V dropped 4 bases and J dropped 6; count of bases not matched to a gene: 10. The CDR3 totals 16 residues.

This clone was observed a handful of times. One end of the junction does not line up with germline, which may come from a read error. The chain employs TRBV7-7 and TRBJ2-5; maybe TRBD1 (6 bases). CDR1 is SSHAT, CDR2 FNYEAQ, per germline (reference sequence). The CDR3 has 13 residues. The CDR3 DNA is TGTGCTAGCAGCCGACAGGACTCTGGGGACCAGTACTTC. Amino acids: CASSRQDSGDQYF.

The rearrangement uses TRBV7-8 and TRBJ1-1, with 11 bases matching TRBD1. The CDR3 is made up of 15 amino acids. V was pared by 5 bases and J by 5 bases, with 7 bases of the junction left unmatched. CDR1 and CDR2 (germline): SGHVS, FQNEAQ. CDR3 protein: CASSAWGQGGTEAFF. In DNA, the CDR3 is TGTGCCAGCAGCGCCTGGGGACAGGGGGGTACTGAAGCTTTCTTT.